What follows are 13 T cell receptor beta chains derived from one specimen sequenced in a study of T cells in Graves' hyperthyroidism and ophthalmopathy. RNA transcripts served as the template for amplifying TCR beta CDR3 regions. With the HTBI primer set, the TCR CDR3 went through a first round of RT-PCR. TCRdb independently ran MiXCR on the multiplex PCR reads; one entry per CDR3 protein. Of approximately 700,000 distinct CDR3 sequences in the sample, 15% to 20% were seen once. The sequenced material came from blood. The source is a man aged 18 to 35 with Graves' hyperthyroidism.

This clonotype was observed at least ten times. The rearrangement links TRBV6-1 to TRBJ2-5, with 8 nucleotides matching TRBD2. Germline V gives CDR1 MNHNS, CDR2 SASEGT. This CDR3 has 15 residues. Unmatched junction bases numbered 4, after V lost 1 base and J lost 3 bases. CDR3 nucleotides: TGTGCCAGCAGTGAAGGCGGGGGGAAAGAAGAGACCCAGTACTTC. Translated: CASSEGGGKEETQYF.

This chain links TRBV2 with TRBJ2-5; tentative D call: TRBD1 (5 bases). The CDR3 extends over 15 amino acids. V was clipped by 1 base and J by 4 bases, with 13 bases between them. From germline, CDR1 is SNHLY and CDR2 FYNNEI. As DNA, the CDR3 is TGTGCCAGCAGTGAAGAGGTTGGGGCCGGAGAGACCCAGTACTTC. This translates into CASSEEVGAGETQYF. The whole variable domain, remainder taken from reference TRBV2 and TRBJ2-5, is EPEVTQTPSHQVTQMGQEVILRCVPISNHLYFYWYRQILGQKVEFLVSFYNNEISEKSEIFDDQFSVERPDGSNFTLKIRSTKLEDSAMYFCASSEEVGAGETQYFGPGTRLLVL.

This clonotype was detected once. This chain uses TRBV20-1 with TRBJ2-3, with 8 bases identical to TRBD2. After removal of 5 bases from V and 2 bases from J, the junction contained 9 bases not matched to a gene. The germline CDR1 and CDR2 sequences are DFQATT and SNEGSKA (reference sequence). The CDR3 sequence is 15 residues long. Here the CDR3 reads CSAEGRGEATDTQYF. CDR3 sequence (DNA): TGCAGTGCTGAGGGGCGGGGGGAGGCCACAGATACGCAGTATTTT.

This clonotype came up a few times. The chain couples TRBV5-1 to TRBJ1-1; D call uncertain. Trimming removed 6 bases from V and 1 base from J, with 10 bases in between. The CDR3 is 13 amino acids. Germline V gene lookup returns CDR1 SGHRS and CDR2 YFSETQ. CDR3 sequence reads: CASKYDGNTEAFF. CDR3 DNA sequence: TGCGCCAGCAAATATGACGGGAACACTGAAGCTTTCTTT. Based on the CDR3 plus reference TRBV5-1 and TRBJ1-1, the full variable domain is KAGVTQTPRYLIKTRGQQVTLSCSPISGHRSVSWYQQTPGQGLQFLFEYFSETQRNKGNFPGRFSGRQFSNSRSEMNVSTLELGDSALYLCASKYDGNTEAFFGQGTRLTVV.

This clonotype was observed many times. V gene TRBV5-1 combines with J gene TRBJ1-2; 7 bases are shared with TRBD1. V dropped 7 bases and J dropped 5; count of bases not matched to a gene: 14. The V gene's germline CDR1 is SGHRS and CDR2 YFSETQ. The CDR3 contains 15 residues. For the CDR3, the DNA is TGCGCCAGCTCGGGACAGAGCATATCCGGATATGGCTACACCTTC. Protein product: CASSGQSISGYGYTF.

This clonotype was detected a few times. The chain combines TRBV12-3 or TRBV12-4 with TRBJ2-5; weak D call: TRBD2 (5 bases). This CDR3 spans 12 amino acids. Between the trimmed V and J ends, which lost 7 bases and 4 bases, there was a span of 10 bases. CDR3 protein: CASTSSLETQYF. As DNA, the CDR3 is TGTGCCAGCACTAGCAGTTTAGAGACCCAGTACTTC.

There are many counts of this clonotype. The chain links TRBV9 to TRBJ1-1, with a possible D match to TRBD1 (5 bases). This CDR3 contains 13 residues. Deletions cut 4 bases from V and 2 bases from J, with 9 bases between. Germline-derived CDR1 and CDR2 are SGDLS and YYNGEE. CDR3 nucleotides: TGTGCCAGCAGCTTCGGACACAACACTGAAGCTTTCTTT. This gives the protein CASSFGHNTEAFF.

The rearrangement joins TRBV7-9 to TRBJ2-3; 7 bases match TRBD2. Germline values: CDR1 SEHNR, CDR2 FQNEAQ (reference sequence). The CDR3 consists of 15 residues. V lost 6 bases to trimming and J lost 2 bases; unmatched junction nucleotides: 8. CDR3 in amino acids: CASRQLAVATDTQYF. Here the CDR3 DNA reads TGTGCCAGCAGACAGCTAGCGGTAGCCACAGATACGCAGTATTTT.

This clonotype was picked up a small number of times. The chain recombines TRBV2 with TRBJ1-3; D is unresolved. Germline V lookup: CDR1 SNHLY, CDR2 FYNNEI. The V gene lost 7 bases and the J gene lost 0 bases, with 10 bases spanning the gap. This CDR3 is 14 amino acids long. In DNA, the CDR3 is TGTGCCAGCAACCCGCGGGCCTCTGGAAACACCATATATTTT. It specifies CASNPRASGNTIYF. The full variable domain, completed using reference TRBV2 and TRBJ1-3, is EPEVTQTPSHQVTQMGQEVILRCVPISNHLYFYWYRQILGQKVEFLVSFYNNEISEKSEIFDDQFSVERPDGSNFTLKIRSTKLEDSAMYFCASNPRASGNTIYFGEGSWLTVV.

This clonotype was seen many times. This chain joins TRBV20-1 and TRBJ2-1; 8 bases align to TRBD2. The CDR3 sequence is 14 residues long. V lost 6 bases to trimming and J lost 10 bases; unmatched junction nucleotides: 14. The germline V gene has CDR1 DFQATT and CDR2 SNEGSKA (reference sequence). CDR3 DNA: TGCAGTGCCCCGGGATCGAGCGGGAGATCGGAGCAGTTCTTC. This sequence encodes CSAPGSSGRSEQFF.

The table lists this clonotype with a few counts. CDR3 protein: CASSFLLSAGEHGWYYEQYF. The CDR3 nucleotides are TGTGCCAGCAGTTTCCTACTGTCGGCGGGAGAGCACGGGTGGTACTACGAGCAGTACTTC. The genes are TRBV28 and TRBJ2-7, with 7 positions matching TRBD2. The CDR3 extends over 20 amino acids. Germline V lookup: CDR1 MDHEN, CDR2 SYDVKM. Unmatched junction bases numbered 23, after V lost 3 bases and J lost 3 bases.

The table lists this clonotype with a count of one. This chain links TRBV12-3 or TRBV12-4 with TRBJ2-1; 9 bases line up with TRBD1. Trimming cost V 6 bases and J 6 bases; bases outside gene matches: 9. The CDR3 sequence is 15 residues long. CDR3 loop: CASSFTGGVGNEQFF. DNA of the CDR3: TGTGCCAGCAGCTTTACAGGGGGCGTGGGCAATGAGCAGTTCTTC.

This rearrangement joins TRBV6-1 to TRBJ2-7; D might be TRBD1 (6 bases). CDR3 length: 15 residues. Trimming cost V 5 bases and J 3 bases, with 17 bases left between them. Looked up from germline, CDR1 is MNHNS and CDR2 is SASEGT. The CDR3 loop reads CASSSDRQRGYEQYF. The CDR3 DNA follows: TGTGCCAGCAGTTCAGACAGGCAGCGCGGCTACGAGCAGTACTTC.